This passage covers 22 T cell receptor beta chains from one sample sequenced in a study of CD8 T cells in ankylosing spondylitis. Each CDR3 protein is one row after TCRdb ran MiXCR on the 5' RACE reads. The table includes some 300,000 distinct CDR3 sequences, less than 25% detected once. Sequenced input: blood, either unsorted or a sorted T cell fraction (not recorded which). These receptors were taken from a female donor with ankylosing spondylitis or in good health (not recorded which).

For the CDR3, the DNA is TGTGCCCCAAGTTTAGATACGCAGTATTTT. This translates into CAPSLDTQYF. The chain couples TRBV10-3 to TRBJ2-3; D gene ambiguous. V lost 11 bases to trimming and J lost 5 bases, with 8 bases between them. Looked up from germline, CDR1 is ENHRY and CDR2 is SYGVKD. CDR3 length: 10 residues.

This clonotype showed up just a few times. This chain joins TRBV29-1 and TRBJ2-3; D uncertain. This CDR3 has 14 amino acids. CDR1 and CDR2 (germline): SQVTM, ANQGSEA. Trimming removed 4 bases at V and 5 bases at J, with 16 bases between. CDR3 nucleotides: TGCAGCGTTGGTATCACCTACGAAGGAGATACGCAGTATTTT. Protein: CSVGITYEGDTQYF.

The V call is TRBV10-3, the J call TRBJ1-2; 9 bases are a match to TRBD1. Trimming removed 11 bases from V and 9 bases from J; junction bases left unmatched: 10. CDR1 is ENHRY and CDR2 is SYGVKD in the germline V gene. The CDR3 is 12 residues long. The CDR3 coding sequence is TGTGCCTCTCTAGGGACAGGGATGAGCTACACCTTC. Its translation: CASLGTGMSYTF.

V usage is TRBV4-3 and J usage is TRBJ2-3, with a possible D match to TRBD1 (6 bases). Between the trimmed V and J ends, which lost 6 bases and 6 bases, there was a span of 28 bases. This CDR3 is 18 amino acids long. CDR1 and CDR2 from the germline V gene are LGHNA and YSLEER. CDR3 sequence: CASRPPALQGFSGDTQYF. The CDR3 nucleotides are TGCGCCAGCAGACCCCCGGCTCTACAGGGATTCTCGGGGGATACGCAGTATTTT.

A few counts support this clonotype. The CDR3 spells CASSDTDGGNEQFF. The CDR3 nucleotides are TGTGCCAGCAGCGATACTGACGGCGGCAATGAGCAGTTCTTC. This chain links TRBV12-3 or TRBV12-4 with TRBJ2-1; no definite D call. The CDR3 covers 14 residues. V was pared by 6 bases and J by 6 bases, with 15 bases between.

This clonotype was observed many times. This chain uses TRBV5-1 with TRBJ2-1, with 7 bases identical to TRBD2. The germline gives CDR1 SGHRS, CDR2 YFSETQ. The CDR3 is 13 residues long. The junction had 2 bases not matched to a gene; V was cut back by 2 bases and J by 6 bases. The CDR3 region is CASSFRTSNEQFF. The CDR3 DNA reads TGCGCCAGCAGCTTCCGGACTAGCAATGAGCAGTTCTTC.

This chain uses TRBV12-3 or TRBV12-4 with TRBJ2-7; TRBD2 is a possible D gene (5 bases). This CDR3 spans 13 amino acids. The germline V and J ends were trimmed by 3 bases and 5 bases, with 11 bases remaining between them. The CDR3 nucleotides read TGTGCCAGCAGTTTGGCCGGGATACACGAGCAGTACTTC. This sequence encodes CASSLAGIHEQYF.

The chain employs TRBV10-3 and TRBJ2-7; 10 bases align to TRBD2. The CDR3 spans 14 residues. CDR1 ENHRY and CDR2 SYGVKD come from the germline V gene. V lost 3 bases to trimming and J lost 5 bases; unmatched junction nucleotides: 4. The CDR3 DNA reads TGTGCCATCAGTGATCGGCTAGCGGGAGACGAGCAGTACTTC. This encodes CAISDRLAGDEQYF.

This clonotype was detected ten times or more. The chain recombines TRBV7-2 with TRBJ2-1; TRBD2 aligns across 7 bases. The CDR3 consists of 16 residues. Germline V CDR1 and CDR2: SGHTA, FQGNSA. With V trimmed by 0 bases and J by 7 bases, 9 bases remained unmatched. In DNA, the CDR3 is TGTGCCAGCAGCTTAGCGCAGGGCGGGAGTGGGAATGAGCAGTTCTTC. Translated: CASSLAQGGSGNEQFF.

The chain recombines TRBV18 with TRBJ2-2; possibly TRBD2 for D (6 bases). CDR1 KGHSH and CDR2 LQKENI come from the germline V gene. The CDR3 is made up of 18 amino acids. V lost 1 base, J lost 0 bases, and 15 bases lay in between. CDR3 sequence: CASSPLPKSSANTGELFF. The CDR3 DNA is TGTGCCAGCTCACCACTCCCAAAATCTAGCGCGAACACCGGGGAGCTGTTTTTT. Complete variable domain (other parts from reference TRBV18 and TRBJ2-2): NAGVMQNPRHLVRRRGQEARLRCSPMKGHSHVYWYRQLPEEGLKFMVYLQKENIIDESGMPKERFSAEFPKEGPSILRIQQVVRGDSAAYFCASSPLPKSSANTGELFFGEGSRLTVL.

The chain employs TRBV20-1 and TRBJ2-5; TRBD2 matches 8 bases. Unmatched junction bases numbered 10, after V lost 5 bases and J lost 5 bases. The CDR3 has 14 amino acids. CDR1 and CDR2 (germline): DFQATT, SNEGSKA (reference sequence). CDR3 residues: CSAVKREWQETQYF. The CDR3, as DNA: TGCAGTGCTGTAAAGCGGGAGTGGCAGGAGACCCAGTACTTC.

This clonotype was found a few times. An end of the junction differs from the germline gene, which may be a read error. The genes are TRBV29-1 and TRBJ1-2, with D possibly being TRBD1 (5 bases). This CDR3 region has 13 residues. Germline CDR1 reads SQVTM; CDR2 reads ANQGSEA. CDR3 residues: CSVQDMGVYGYTF. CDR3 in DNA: TGCAGCGTTCAAGACATGGGGGTCTATGGCTACACCTTC.

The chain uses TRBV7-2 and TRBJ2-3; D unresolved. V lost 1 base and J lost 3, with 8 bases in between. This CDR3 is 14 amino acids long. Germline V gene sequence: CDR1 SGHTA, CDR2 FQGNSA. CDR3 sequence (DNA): TGTGCCAGCAGCTTAGTTTATCGGACAGATACGCAGTATTTT. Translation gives CASSLVYRTDTQYF.

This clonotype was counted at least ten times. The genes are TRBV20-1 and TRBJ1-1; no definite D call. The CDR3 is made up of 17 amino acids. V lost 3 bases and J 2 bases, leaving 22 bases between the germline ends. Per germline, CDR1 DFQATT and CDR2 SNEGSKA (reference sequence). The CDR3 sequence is CSASSPRGGRSNTEAFF. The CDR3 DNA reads TGCAGTGCTAGTTCACCCCGCGGCGGGCGGAGTAACACTGAAGCTTTCTTT.

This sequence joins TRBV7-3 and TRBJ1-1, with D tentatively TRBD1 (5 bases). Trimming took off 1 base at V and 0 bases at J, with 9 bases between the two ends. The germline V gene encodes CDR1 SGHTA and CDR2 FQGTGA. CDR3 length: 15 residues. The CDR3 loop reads CASSLRGDLNTEAFF. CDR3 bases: TGTGCCAGCAGCTTAAGAGGGGACCTGAACACTGAAGCTTTCTTT.

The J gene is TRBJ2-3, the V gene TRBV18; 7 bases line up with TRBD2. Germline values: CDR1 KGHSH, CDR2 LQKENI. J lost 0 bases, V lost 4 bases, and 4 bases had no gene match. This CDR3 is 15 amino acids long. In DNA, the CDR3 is TGTGCCAGCTCACAACTTAGCGGGAGCACAGATACGCAGTATTTT. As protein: CASSQLSGSTDTQYF.

CDR3 region: CASSQGWKGRHEQYF. CDR3 DNA: TGCGCCAGCAGCCAAGGGTGGAAGGGGAGGCACGAGCAGTACTTC. V usage is TRBV4-3 and J usage is TRBJ2-7; D perhaps matches TRBD2 (6 bases). This CDR3 comprises 15 residues. V was trimmed by 1 base and J by 5 bases, leaving 15 bases between them. The germline CDR1 and CDR2 sequences are LGHNA and YSLEER.

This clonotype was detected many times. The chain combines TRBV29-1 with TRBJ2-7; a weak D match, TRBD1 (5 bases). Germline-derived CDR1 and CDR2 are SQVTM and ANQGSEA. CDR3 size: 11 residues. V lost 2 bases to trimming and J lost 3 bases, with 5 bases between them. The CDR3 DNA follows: TGCAGCGTTGAACAGGGCTACGAGCAGTACTTC. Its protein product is CSVEQGYEQYF.

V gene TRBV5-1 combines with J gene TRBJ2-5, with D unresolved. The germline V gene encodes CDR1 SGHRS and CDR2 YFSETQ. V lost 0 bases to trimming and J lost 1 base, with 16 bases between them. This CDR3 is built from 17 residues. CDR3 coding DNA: TGCGCCAGCAGCTTGGCGTCAGGCAGCCTTTCCCAAGAGACCCAGTACTTC. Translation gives CASSLASGSLSQETQYF.

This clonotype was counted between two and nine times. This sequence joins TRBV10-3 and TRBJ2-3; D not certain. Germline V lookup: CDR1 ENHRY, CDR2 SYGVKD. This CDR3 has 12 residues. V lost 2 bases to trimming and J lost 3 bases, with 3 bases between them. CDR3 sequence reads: CAISEGTDTQYF. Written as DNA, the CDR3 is TGTGCCATCAGTGAGGGAACAGATACGCAGTATTTT.

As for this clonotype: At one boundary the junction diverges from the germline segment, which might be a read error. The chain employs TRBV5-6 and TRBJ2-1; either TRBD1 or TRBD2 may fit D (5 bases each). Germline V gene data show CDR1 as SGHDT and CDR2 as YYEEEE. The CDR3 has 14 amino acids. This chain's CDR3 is CASSSGPRDDEQLF. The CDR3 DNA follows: TGTGCCAGCAGCTCGGGACCCCGGGATGATGAGCAGCTCTTC.

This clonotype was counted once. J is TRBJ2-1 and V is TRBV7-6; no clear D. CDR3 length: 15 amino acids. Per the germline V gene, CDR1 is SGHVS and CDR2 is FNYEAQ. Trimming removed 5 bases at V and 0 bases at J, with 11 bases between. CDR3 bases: TGTGCCAGCAGCAGCCAAGGTTTCTCCTACAATGAGCAGTTCTTC. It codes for CASSSQGFSYNEQFF.